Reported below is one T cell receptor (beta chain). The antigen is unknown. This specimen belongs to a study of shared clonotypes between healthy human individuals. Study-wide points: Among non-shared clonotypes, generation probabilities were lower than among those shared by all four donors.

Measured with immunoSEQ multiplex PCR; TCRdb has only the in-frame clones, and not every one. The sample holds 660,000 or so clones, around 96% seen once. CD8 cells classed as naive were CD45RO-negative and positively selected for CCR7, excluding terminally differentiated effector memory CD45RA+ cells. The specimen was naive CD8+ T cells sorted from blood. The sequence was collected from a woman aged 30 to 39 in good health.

DNA of the CDR3: TGTGCCAGCAGTTTAATCGAGGGATACCTTAGCACAGATACGCAGTATTTT. This sequence encodes CASSLIEGYLSTDTQYF. The rearrangement joins TRBV27 to TRBJ2-3; tentatively, D is TRBD2 (5 bases). This CDR3 has 17 amino acids. Germline CDR1 and CDR2: MNHEY and SMNVEV (reference sequence). The germline V and J ends were trimmed by 2 bases and 0 bases, with 15 bases remaining between them.